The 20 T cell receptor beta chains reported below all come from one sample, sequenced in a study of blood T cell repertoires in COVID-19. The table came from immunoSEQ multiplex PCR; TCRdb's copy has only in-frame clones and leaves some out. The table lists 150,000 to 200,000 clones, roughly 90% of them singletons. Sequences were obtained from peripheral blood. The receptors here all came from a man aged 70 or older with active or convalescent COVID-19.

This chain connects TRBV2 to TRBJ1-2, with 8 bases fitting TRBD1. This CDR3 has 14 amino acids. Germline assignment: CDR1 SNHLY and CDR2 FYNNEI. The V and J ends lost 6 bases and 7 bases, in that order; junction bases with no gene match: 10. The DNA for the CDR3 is TGTGCCAGCAGGTGGACGGGACAGGACCCTGGCTACACCTTC. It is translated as CASRWTGQDPGYTF.

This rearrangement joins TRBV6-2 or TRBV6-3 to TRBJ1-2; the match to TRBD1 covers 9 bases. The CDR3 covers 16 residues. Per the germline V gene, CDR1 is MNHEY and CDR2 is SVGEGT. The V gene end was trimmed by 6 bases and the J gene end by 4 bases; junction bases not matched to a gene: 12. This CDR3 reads CASSGPGQGAGYGYTF. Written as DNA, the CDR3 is TGTGCCAGCAGCGGCCCGGGACAGGGAGCGGGCTATGGCTACACCTTC.

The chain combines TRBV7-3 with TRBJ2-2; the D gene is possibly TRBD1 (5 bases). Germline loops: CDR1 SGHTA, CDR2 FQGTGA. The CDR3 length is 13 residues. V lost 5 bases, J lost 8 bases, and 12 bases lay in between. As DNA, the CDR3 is TGTGCCAGCAGCCCTAGACAGAAAGGGGAGCTGTTTTTT. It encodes CASSPRQKGELFF.

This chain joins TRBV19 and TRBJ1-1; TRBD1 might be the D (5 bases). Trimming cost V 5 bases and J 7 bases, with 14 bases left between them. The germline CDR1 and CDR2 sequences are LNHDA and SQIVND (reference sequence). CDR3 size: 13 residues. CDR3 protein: CASSSILGGEAFF. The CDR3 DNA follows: TGTGCCAGTAGTTCAATCCTGGGGGGTGAAGCTTTCTTT.

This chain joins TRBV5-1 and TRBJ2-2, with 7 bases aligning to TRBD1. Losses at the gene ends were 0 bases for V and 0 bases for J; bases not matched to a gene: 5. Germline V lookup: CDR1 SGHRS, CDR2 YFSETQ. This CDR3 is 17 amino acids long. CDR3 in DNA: TGCGCCAGCAGCTTGGACCCGGGACAGCCGAACACCGGGGAGCTGTTTTTT. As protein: CASSLDPGQPNTGELFF. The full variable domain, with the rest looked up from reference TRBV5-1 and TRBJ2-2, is KAGVTQTPRYLIKTRGQQVTLSCSPISGHRSVSWYQQTPGQGLQFLFEYFSETQRNKGNFPGRFSGRQFSNSRSEMNVSTLELGDSALYLCASSLDPGQPNTGELFFGEGSRLTVL.

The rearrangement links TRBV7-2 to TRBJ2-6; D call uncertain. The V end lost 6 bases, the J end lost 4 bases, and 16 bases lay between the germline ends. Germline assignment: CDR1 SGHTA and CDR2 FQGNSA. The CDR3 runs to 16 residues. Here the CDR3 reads CASRYSGQAGANVLTF. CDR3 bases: TGTGCCAGCAGGTATAGTGGGCAGGCCGGGGCCAACGTCCTGACTTTC.

Written as DNA, the CDR3 is TGCAGCGTGCCGAGCCCCGCTAACTATGGCTACACCTTC. It yields the protein CSVPSPANYGYTF. The chain is built from TRBV29-1 and TRBJ1-2; D is ambiguous. The germline V gene encodes CDR1 SQVTM and CDR2 ANQGSEA. Trimming left V 6 bases short and J 0 bases short, with 11 bases between. The CDR3 is 13 residues long.

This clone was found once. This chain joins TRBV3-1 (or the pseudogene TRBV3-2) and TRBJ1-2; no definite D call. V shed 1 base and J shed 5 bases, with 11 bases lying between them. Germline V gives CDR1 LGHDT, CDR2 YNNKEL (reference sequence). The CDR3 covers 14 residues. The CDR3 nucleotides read TGTGCCAGCAGCCAAGGTAGGCGAGGTTATGGCTACACCTTC. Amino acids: CASSQGRRGYGYTF.

The CDR3 DNA follows: TGTGCCAGCAGTTACGTGGGGGGGCATAGGGAGCAGTACTTC. Its protein product is CASSYVGGHREQYF. J is TRBJ2-7 and V is TRBV6-5; TRBD2 is a possible D gene (7 bases). The V gene lost 2 bases and the J gene lost 7 bases, with 15 bases spanning the gap. Per germline, CDR1 MNHEY and CDR2 SVGAGI. There are 14 residues in the CDR3.

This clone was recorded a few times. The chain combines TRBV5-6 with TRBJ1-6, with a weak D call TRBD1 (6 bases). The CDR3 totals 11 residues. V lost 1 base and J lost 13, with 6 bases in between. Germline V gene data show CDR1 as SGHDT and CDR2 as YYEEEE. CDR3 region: CASSLRGPLHF. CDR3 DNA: TGTGCCAGCAGCTTGAGGGGGCCCCTCCACTTT.

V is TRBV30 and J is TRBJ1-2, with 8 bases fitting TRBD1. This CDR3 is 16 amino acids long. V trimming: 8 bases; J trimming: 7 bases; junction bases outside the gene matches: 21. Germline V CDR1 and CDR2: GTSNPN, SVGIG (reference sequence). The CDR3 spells CAVEQGVLNLQSGYTF. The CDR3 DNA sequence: TGTGCCGTGGAACAGGGGGTTCTGAACCTGCAGAGTGGCTACACCTTC.

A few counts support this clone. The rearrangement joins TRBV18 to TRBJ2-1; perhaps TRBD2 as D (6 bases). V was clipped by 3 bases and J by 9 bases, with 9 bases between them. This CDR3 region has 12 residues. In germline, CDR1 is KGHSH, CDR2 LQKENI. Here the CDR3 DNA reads TGTGCCAGCTCACCCGTCGGGAGTGAGCAGTTCTTC. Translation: CASSPVGSEQFF. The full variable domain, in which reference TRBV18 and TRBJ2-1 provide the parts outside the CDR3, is NAGVMQNPRHLVRRRGQEARLRCSPMKGHSHVYWYRQLPEEGLKFMVYLQKENIIDESGMPKERFSAEFPKEGPSILRIQQVVRGDSAAYFCASSPVGSEQFFGPGTRLTVL.

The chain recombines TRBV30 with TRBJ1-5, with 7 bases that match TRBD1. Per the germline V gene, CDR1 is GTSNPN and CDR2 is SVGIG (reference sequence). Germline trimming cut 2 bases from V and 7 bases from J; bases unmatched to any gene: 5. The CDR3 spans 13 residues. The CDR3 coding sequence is TGTGCCTGGAGTCACGCAGGGGGACAGCCCCAGCATTTT. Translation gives CAWSHAGGQPQHF.

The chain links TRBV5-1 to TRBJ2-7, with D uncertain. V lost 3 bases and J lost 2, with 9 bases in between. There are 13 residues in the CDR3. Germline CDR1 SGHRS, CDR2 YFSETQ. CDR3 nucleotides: TGCGCCAGCAGCTCAACCGACACCTACGAGCAGTACTTC. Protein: CASSSTDTYEQYF.

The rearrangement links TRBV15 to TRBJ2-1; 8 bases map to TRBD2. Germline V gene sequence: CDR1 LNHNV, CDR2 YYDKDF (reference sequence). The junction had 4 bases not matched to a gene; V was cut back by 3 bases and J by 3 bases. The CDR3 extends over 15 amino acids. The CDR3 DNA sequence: TGTGCCACCAGCAGGGGCGGGGGGAACTACAATGAGCAGTTCTTC. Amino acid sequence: CATSRGGGNYNEQFF. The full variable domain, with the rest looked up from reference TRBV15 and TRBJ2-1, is DAMVIQNPRYQVTQFGKPVTLSCSQTLNHNVMYWYQQKSSQAPKLLFHYYDKDFNNEADTPDNFQSRRPNTSFCFLDIRSPGLGDTAMYLCATSRGGGNYNEQFFGPGTRLTVL.

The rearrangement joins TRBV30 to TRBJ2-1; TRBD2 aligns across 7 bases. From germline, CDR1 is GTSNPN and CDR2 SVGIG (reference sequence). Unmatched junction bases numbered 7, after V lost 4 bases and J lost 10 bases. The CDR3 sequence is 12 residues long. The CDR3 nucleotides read TGTGCCTGGACTAGCGGCCTCGGGGAGCAGTTCTTC. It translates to CAWTSGLGEQFF.

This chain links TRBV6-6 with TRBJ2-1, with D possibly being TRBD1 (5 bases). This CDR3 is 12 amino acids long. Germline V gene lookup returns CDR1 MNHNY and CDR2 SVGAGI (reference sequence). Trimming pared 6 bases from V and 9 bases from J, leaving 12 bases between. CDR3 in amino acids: CASRPWGGEQFF. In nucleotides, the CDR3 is TGTGCCAGCAGGCCCTGGGGCGGTGAGCAGTTCTTC.

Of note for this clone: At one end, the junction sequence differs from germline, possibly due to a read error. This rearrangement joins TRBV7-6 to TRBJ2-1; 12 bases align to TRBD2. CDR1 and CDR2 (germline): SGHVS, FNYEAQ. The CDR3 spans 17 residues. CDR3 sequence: CASSLAGGPRSYNEQFF. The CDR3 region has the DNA TGTGCCAGCAGCCTAGCGGGAGGGCCCAGGTCCTACAATGAGCAGTTCTTC.

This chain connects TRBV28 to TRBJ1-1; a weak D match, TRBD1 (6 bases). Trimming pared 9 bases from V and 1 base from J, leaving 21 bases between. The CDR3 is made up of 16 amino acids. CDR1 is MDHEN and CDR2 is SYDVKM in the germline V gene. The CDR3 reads CASRSTIGGGNTEAFF. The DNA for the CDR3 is TGTGCCAGTCGCTCTACCATAGGGGGTGGGAACACTGAAGCTTTCTTT.

CDR3 in DNA: TGCGCCAGCAGCTTCCAACAGGGGGTCGACGAGCAGTACTTC. Translated, it gives CASSFQQGVDEQYF. V and J are TRBV5-1 and TRBJ2-7, with TRBD1 identical over 8 bases. The CDR3 is made up of 14 amino acids. Germline V gene data show CDR1 as SGHRS and CDR2 as YFSETQ. With V trimmed by 2 bases and J by 5 bases, 6 bases remained unmatched.